The 2 T cell receptor beta chains below all came from one sample that was sequenced in a study of cytomegalovirus exposure and HLA in healthy donors (TCRdb year 2017). The library was prepared using the immunoSEQ multiplex PCR assay. For the multiplex PCR, a mixture combining 60 forward primers for TCR Vbeta segments and 13 reverse primers for TCR Jbeta segments was used. Sourced from immuneACCESS, this table was stored by TCRdb with only in-frame sequences that have V and J called. A share of the clones is absent; for the studies checked, an unresolved V gene accounts for under half, and the remainder has no known explanation. In this sample the table shows around 120,000 clones, 55% to 75% of which occur a single time. Together, the top ten hold approximately 3.9% of the sample. Sequencing used PBMCs. The receptors here all came from a man aged 25 to 45 in good health and CMV-seropositive.

This chain connects TRBV5-1 to TRBJ2-3, with TRBD2 matching over 11 bases. Per germline, CDR1 SGHRS and CDR2 YFSETQ. Trimming at V came to 8 bases and at J to 5 bases, leaving 7 bases not matched to a gene. The CDR3 loop spans 14 amino acids. The CDR3 is CASSGGVRGDTQYF. DNA for the CDR3: TGCGCCAGTAGCGGGGGGGTCAGAGGAGATACGCAGTATTTT. Variable domain in full (rest from reference TRBV5-1 and TRBJ2-3): KAGVTQTPRYLIKTRGQQVTLSCSPISGHRSVSWYQQTPGQGLQFLFEYFSETQRNKGNFPGRFSGRQFSNSRSEMNVSTLELGDSALYLCASSGGVRGDTQYFGPGTRLTVL.

Here the CDR3 reads CASIRQFSEQYF. CDR3 sequence (DNA): TGTGCCAGCATTCGACAGTTCTCCGAGCAGTACTTC. The gene calls are TRBV2 and TRBJ2-7, with D possibly TRBD1 on 5 matching bases. Looked up from germline, CDR1 is SNHLY and CDR2 is FYNNEI. The germline V and J ends were trimmed by 7 bases and 6 bases, with 13 bases remaining between them. The CDR3 covers 12 residues.